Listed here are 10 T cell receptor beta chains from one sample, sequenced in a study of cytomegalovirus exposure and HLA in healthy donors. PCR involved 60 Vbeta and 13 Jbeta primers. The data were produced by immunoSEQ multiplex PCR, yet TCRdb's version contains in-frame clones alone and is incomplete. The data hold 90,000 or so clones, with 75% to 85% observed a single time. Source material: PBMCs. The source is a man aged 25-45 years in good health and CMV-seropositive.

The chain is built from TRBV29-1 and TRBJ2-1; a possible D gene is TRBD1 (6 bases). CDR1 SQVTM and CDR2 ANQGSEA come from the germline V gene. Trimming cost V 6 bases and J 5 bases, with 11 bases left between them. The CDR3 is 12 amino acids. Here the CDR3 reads CSVSTGNNEQFF. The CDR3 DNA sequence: TGCAGCGTCTCTACAGGGAACAATGAGCAGTTCTTC.

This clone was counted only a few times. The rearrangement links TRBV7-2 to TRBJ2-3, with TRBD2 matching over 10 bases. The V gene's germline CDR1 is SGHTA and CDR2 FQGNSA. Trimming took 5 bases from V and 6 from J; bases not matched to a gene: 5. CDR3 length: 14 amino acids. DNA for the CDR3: TGTGCCAGCAGCCTGAGGACTAGCGGCGATACGCAGTATTTT. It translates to CASSLRTSGDTQYF.

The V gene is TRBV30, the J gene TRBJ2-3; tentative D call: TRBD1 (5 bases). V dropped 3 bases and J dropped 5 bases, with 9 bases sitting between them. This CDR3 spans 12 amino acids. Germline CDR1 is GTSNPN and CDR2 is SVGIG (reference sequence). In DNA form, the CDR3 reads TGTGCCTGGAGCAAGACAGAAGATACGCAGTATTTT. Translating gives CAWSKTEDTQYF.

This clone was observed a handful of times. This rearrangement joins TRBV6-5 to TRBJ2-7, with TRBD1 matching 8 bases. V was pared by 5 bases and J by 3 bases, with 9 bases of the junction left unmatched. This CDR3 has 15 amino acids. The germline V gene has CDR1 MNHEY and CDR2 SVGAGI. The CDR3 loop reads CASSTYQGAIYEQYF. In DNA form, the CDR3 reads TGTGCCAGCAGTACGTACCAGGGGGCGATCTACGAGCAGTACTTC.

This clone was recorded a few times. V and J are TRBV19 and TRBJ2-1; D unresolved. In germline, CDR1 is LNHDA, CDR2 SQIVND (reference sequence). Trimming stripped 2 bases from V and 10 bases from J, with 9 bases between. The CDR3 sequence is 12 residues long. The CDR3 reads CASSIISSEQFF. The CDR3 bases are TGTGCCAGTAGTATAATTAGCAGCGAGCAGTTCTTC.

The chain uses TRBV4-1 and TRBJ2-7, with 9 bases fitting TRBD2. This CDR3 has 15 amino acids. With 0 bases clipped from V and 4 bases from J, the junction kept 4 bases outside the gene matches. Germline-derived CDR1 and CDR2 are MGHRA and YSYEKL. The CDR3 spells CASSQDQTSGYEQYF. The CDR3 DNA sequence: TGCGCCAGCAGCCAAGATCAGACTAGCGGATACGAGCAGTACTTC.

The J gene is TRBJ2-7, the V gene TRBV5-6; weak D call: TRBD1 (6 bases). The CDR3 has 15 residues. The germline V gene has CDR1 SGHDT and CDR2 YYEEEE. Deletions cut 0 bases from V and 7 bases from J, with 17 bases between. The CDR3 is CASSLVPSAGDEQYF. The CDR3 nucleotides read TGTGCCAGCAGCTTGGTGCCCTCGGCAGGGGATGAGCAGTACTTC.

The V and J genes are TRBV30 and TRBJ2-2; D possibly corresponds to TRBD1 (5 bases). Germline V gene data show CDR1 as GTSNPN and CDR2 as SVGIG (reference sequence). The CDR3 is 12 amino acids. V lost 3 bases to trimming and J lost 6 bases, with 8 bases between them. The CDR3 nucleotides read TGTGCCTGGAGGGCAGGGCCCGGGGAGCTGTTTTTT. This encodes CAWRAGPGELFF.

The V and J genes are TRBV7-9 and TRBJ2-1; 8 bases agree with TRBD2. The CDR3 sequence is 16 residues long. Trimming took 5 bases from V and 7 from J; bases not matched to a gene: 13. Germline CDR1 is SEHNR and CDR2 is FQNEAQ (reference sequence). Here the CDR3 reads CASSDRAGASGNEQFF. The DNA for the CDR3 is TGTGCCAGCAGCGACAGAGCGGGAGCGTCGGGGAATGAGCAGTTCTTC.

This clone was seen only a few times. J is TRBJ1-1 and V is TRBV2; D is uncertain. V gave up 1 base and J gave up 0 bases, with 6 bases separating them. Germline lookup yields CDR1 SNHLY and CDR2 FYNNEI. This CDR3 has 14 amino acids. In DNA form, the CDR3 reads TGTGCCAGCAGTGAAGTACGCGTGAACACTGAAGCTTTCTTT. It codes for CASSEVRVNTEAFF.